This T cell receptor (beta chain) was sequenced in a study of blood T cell repertoires in COVID-19. Assay used: immunoSEQ multiplex PCR; TCRdb lists only in-frame clones, some missing. The data contain under 55,000 clones, over 65% of them singletons. V lost 3 bases to trimming and J lost 3 bases, with 9 bases between them. Germline V gene sequence: CDR1 MGHRA, CDR2 YSYEKL. This CDR3 contains 13 residues. The TCR sequence derives from a human donor in a cohort sampled during active COVID-19. V gene TRBV4-1 combines with J gene TRBJ2-7, with D maybe TRBD2 (6 bases). The sample comprised peripheral blood. This CDR3 reads CASSQRDFYEQYF. The CDR3, as DNA: TGCGCCAGCAGCCAGAGGGACTTCTACGAGCAGTACTTC.